This is a list of T cell receptor beta chains from one sample in a study of T cell clonotyping in hematopoietic cell transplantation. Measured with immunoSEQ multiplex PCR; TCRdb has only the in-frame clones, and not every one. Here the sample spans about 10,000 clones, roughly 71% being singletons. Sequenced here: PBMCs, sampled 30 days after allogeneic stem cell transplant. The receptors come from a female patient aged 40 to 55 who had an allogeneic stem cell transplant from a related donor, so T cells may come from the graft donor. Some clones in this sample may be carry-over from other donors' samples. Each CDR3 is given with its conserved first and last residue. The D gene is left open where the match is weak. Part of the rows lack a size; the others show once, few, many or a class for expanded clones.

j_call	v_call	d_call	clone_size	cdr3_aa	cdr3_nt
TRBJ1-1	TRBV14	NA	once	CASSQQVRSTMNTEAFF	TGTGCCAGCAGCCAACAAGTTCGGTCCACAATGAACACTGAAGCTTTCTTT
TRBJ2-5	TRBV4-1	NA	NA	CASSQDGRNQETQYF	TGCGCCAGCAGCCAAGATGGACGTAACCAAGAGACCCAGTACTTC
TRBJ1-2	TRBV5-3	TRBD1	NA	CARRTGRGYGYTF	TGTGCCAGAAGGACAGGGAGGGGGTATGGCTACACCTTC
TRBJ2-2	TRBV9	NA	few	CASKETANTGELFF	TGTGCCAGCAAGGAGACAGCTAACACCGGGGAGCTGTTTTTT
TRBJ1-2	TRBV15	NA	few	CATSDGSQGPGYTF	TGTGCCACCAGCGATGGGTCCCAGGGCCCTGGCTACACCTTC
TRBJ1-2	TRBV5-6	TRBD1	NA	CASTPSLGQMYYGYTF	TGTGCCAGCACCCCTAGCTTGGGACAGATGTACTATGGCTACACCTTC
TRBJ2-6	TRBV15	NA	NA	CATSRDSGSGANVLTF	TGTGCCACCAGCAGAGATTCAGGATCTGGGGCCAACGTCCTGACTTTC
TRBJ2-1	TRBV11-2	NA	once	CASSAEPGRNEQFF	TGTGCCAGCAGCGCCGAACCAGGGCGGAATGAGCAGTTCTTC
TRBJ2-6	TRBV7-8	NA	NA	CASSLRAGANVLTF	TGTGCCAGCAGCTTAAGAGCTGGGGCCAACGTCCTGACTTTC
TRBJ1-6	TRBV19	NA	NA	CASRTGTDVSPLHF	TGTGCCAGTAGAACAGGGACGGACGTTTCACCCCTCCACTTT
TRBJ1-3	TRBV30	NA	NA	CAWDLLTVRSNTIYF	TGTGCCTGGGACCTCTTGACAGTCCGGTCGAACACCATATATTTT
TRBJ1-1	TRBV4-3	NA	few	CASKVNTEAFF	TGCGCCAGCAAGGTGAACACTGAAGCTTTCTTT
TRBJ2-5	TRBV29-1	NA	NA	CSAERARPSQETQYF	TGCAGCGCCGAGAGAGCCCGGCCCTCCCAAGAGACCCAGTACTTC
TRBJ1-2	TRBV6-1	NA	few	CASSGPARGNYGYTF	TGTGCCAGCAGTGGGCCAGCGCGAGGGAACTATGGCTACACCTTC
TRBJ2-1	TRBV18	NA	NA	CASSPSRPGYNEQFF	TGTGCCAGCTCACCCTCGCGCCCAGGGTACAATGAGCAGTTCTTC
TRBJ1-1	TRBV6-1	NA	NA	CASSEIGGRAFF	TGTGCCAGCAGTGAAATCGGAGGGCGAGCTTTCTTT
TRBJ2-4	TRBV10-3	TRBD2	NA	CAISEPRTSGQNIQYF	TGTGCCATCAGTGAGCCAAGGACTAGCGGACAAAACATTCAGTACTTC
TRBJ2-7	TRBV6-1	NA	NA	CASSQLSGLAYEQYF	TGTGCCAGCAGCCAGTTAAGCGGGCTTGCCTACGAGCAGTACTTC
TRBJ1-1	TRBV27	NA	NA	CASSLSMGGGLRGAFF	TGTGCCAGCAGTTTATCGATGGGAGGGGGACTTAGGGGGGCTTTCTTT
TRBJ1-1	TRBV7-9	NA	NA	CASSSAENTEAFF	TGTGCCAGCAGCTCGGCCGAGAACACTGAAGCTTTCTTT
TRBJ2-7	TRBV6-5	NA	once	CASSYGGPYEQYF	TGTGCCAGCAGTTATGGGGGCCCCTACGAGCAGTACTTC
TRBJ2-3	TRBV19	NA	NA	CASTVDVSTDTQYF	TGTGCCAGTACCGTAGACGTAAGCACAGATACGCAGTATTTT
TRBJ1-1	TRBV27	NA	NA	CASSEGASFTLNTEAFF	TGTGCCAGCAGTGAAGGGGCCTCGTTCACGCTGAACACTGAAGCTTTCTTT
TRBJ2-2	TRBV4-2	NA	few	CASSQDRAMELFF	TGTGCCAGCAGCCAAGATCGAGCAATGGAGCTGTTTTTT